What follows describes a single T cell receptor (beta chain). Per germline, CDR1 LGHNA and CDR2 YNFKEQ. CDR3 length equals 17 residues. The V and J ends lost 3 bases and 4 bases, in that order; junction bases with no gene match: 12. This entry comes from a study of beta chain features in type 1 diabetes. In the study overall: Investigators examined approximately 110,000,000 sorted cells across all samples.

As every portion of the isolated RNA was reverse transcribed, the sequencing read expressed TCRB transcripts. The protocol was immunoSEQ multiplex PCR, while the TCRdb copy is restricted to in-frame clones and leaves out a portion. This sample yields approximately 300,000 clones, of which roughly 11% are seen a single time; around 0.015% belongs to the top ten. The sequence was collected from a woman under 40 in good health. The rearrangement uses TRBV4-2 and TRBJ2-7; 10 bases agree with TRBD2. The sample comprised naive CD4+ T cells from blood. The CDR3 bases are TGTGCCAGCAGCCAGGAGAAGAGACTAGCGGGTACTTACGAGCAGTACTTC. Amino acid sequence: CASSQEKRLAGTYEQYF.